The T cell receptor beta chain under discussion was sequenced for a study of T cells in localized non-small cell lung cancer. Study findings and constraints: Greater T cell density in blood accompanied longer overall survival. Highest T cell clonality was seen in uninvolved adjacent lung, surpassing that measured in tumor.

Assay: immunoSEQ multiplex PCR; the TCRdb copy retains only in-frame clones and omits some. The data contain roughly 1,000 clones, over 20% of them singletons. V lost 1 base and J lost 4, with 14 bases in between. The germline V gene has CDR1 SNHLY and CDR2 FYNNEI. This CDR3 comprises 15 residues. This clone was found a few times. What it binds is unknown. The rearrangement joins TRBV2 to TRBJ2-7; TRBD2 is a possible D gene (7 bases). The specimen comprised normal lung tissue next to the tumor, sampled before any cancer treatment. The TCR originated in a male donor aged 60 or older with stage III lung adenocarcinoma. In DNA, the CDR3 is TGTGCCAGCAGTGAAGGGACCGGGGGGCCATACGAGCAGTACTTC. Translation gives CASSEGTGGPYEQYF.